These 30 T cell receptor beta chains were sequenced from one sample in a study of blood T cell repertoires in COVID-19. TCRdb's table, derived via immunoSEQ multiplex PCR, lists solely in-frame clones and lacks some. Here the sample spans about 170,000 clones, around 78% being singletons. What was sequenced was PBMCs or T cells enriched from blood (not recorded which). The receptors here all came from a woman aged 50 to 60 who had recovered from COVID-19.

The genes are TRBV6-6 and TRBJ2-7; 14 nucleotides match TRBD2. V was pared by 6 bases and J by 9 bases, with 4 bases of the junction left unmatched. Germline-derived CDR1 and CDR2 are MNHNY and SVGAGI (reference sequence). The CDR3 length is 13 residues. This CDR3 is CASRGTSGSGQYV. The CDR3 DNA reads as TGTGCCAGCAGGGGGACTAGCGGGAGCGGGCAGTACGTC.

J is TRBJ2-7 and V is TRBV10-3; D is unclear. Per the germline V gene, CDR1 is ENHRY and CDR2 is SYGVKD. V dropped 8 bases and J dropped 5 bases, with 13 bases sitting between them. This CDR3 has 12 residues. CDR3 sequence (DNA): TGTGCCATCCCCGGATTTCGGGACGAGCAGTACGTC. It is translated as CAIPGFRDEQYV.

This clone turned up a few times. V usage is TRBV19 and J usage is TRBJ2-1; 13 nucleotides align to TRBD2. This CDR3 region has 17 residues. CDR1 and CDR2 (germline): LNHDA, SQIVND (reference sequence). Germline trimming cut 6 bases from V and 8 bases from J; bases unmatched to any gene: 13. Written as DNA, the CDR3 is TGTGCCAGTAGCGTTGGGACTAGCGGGACTTTACCCGATGAGCAGTTCTTC. Its translation: CASSVGTSGTLPDEQFF. The full variable domain, its missing parts supplied by reference TRBV19 and TRBJ2-1, is DGGITQSPKYLFRKEGQNVTLSCEQNLNHDAMYWYRQDPGQGLRLIYYSQIVNDFQKGDIAEGYSVSREKKESFPLTVTSAQKNPTAFYLCASSVGTSGTLPDEQFFGPGTRLTVL.

The chain is built from TRBV2 and TRBJ1-6; TRBD1 matches 8 bases. Germline CDR1 SNHLY, CDR2 FYNNEI. The CDR3 is 14 amino acids. J was trimmed by 8 bases and V by 4 bases; bases with no gene match: 4. CDR3: CASSAGQGDSPLHF. The CDR3 DNA follows: TGTGCCAGCAGTGCAGGACAGGGAGATTCACCCCTCCACTTT.

This rearrangement joins TRBV6-2 or TRBV6-3 to TRBJ2-7, with TRBD1 identical over 10 bases. V trimming: 5 bases; J trimming: 3 bases; junction bases outside the gene matches: 4. This CDR3 is built from 14 residues. Per germline, CDR1 MNHEY and CDR2 SVGEGT. CDR3 in DNA: TGTGCCAGCAGTCAGGGACAGGGGATCTACGAGCAGTACGTC. This encodes CASSQGQGIYEQYV.

Here the CDR3 reads CASSRGLQGGPYNEQFF. The CDR3 DNA sequence: TGTGCCAGTAGTAGAGGACTTCAGGGAGGCCCCTACAATGAGCAGTTCTTC. The chain is built from TRBV19 and TRBJ2-1; D possibly corresponds to TRBD2 (6 bases). Germline V lookup: CDR1 LNHDA, CDR2 SQIVND (reference sequence). V lost 4 bases and J 2 bases, leaving 18 bases between the germline ends. This CDR3 is built from 17 residues.

This clone turned up a few times. The rearrangement links TRBV11-3 to TRBJ1-1; possible D gene TRBD1, 5 bases. Germline V gene sequence: CDR1 SGHNT, CDR2 YENEEA. This CDR3 contains 14 residues. The V end lost 1 base, the J end lost 4 bases, and 10 bases lay between the germline ends. The CDR3 is CASSLGGGGTEAFF. The CDR3 coding sequence is TGTGCCAGCAGCTTAGGAGGCGGGGGCACTGAAGCTTTCTTT. Full variable domain (missing parts from reference TRBV11-3 and TRBJ1-1): EAGVVQSPRYKIIEKKQPVAFWCNPISGHNTLYWYLQNLGQGPELLIRYENEEAVDDSQLPKDRFSAERLKGVDSTLKIQPAELGDSAVYLCASSLGGGGTEAFFGQGTRLTVV.

This sequence joins TRBV28 and TRBJ2-4; D perhaps matches TRBD1 (7 bases). Trimming took off 7 bases at V and 0 bases at J, with 16 bases between the two ends. The CDR3 length is 16 residues. Germline V gene lookup returns CDR1 MDHEN and CDR2 SYDVKM. In DNA form, the CDR3 reads TGTGCCAGCACTGTCAGGGGGAGGCTAGCCAAAAACATTCAGTACTTC. It yields the protein CASTVRGRLAKNIQYF.

V and J are TRBV6-4 and TRBJ1-2; D may be TRBD1 (5 bases). This CDR3 spans 11 amino acids. In germline, CDR1 is MRHNA, CDR2 SNTAGT. CDR3 DNA sequence: TGTGCGGTTGGGGCGGGGGACGGCTACACCTTC. Its translation is CAVGAGDGYTF.

In this sample, this clone turned up once. The chain carries TRBV27 and TRBJ2-3, with TRBD1 identical over 9 bases. V dropped 4 bases and J dropped 6; count of bases not matched to a gene: 11. The V gene's germline CDR1 is MNHEY and CDR2 SMNVEV (reference sequence). The CDR3 has 16 amino acids. The CDR3: CASSSPRDRVKDTQYF. The CDR3 coding sequence is TGTGCCAGCAGTTCCCCGAGGGACAGGGTCAAGGATACGCAGTATTTT.

V gene TRBV27 combines with J gene TRBJ2-1; 11 bases match TRBD2. CDR1 is MNHEY and CDR2 is SMNVEV in the germline V gene (reference sequence). The CDR3 is 17 residues long. V was pared by 5 bases and J by 7 bases, with 13 bases of the junction left unmatched. The DNA of the CDR3 is TGTGCCAGCAGTCGCTGGATTAGCGGGAGGGCCCAGAATGAGCAGTTCTTC. Encoded protein: CASSRWISGRAQNEQFF.

V and J are TRBV10-3 and TRBJ1-2; 8 bases map to TRBD1. CDR3 length equals 13 residues. The V and J ends lost 4 bases and 7 bases, in that order; junction bases with no gene match: 5. Germline CDR1 ENHRY, CDR2 SYGVKD. The CDR3 region is CAISGTGKGGYTF. For the CDR3, the DNA is TGTGCCATCAGTGGGACAGGGAAAGGTGGCTACACCTTC.

The V gene is TRBV9, the J gene TRBJ2-5, with a tentative D call TRBD2 (5 bases). V dropped 0 bases and J dropped 2 bases, with 5 bases sitting between them. The CDR3 totals 13 residues. CDR1 and CDR2 (germline): SGDLS, YYNGEE. The CDR3, as DNA: TGTGCCAGCAGCGTAGGACTACAAGAGACCCAGTACTTC. Protein: CASSVGLQETQYF.

CDR3 residues: CASSRGDRYNEQFF. CDR3 nucleotides: TGTGCCAGCAGCCGCGGGGACCGGTACAATGAGCAGTTCTTC. The chain links TRBV7-2 to TRBJ2-1; TRBD2 might be the D (6 bases). CDR3 length: 14 residues. Germline values: CDR1 SGHTA, CDR2 FQGNSA. Trimming cost V 5 bases and J 4 bases, with 12 bases left between them.

Here the CDR3 reads CASNSVGTSGRAGGELFF. CDR3 sequence (DNA): TGTGCCAGTAATAGTGTTGGGACTAGCGGGAGGGCTGGCGGGGAGCTGTTTTTT. The rearrangement joins TRBV19 to TRBJ2-2, with 16 bases lining up with TRBD2. V was clipped by 7 bases and J by 7 bases; unmatched bases: 12. CDR1 and CDR2 (germline): LNHDA, SQIVND (reference sequence). This CDR3 contains 18 residues.

V is TRBV10-3 and J is TRBJ1-1, with a possible D match to TRBD1 (5 bases). CDR3 size: 14 residues. Trimming cost V 0 bases and J 1 base, with 6 bases left between them. CDR1 ENHRY and CDR2 SYGVKD come from the germline V gene. CDR3 DNA sequence: TGTGCCATCAGTGAGTCGGGGGGGAACACTGAAGCTTTCTTT. Its protein is CAISESGGNTEAFF.

This sequence joins TRBV11-2 and TRBJ2-5; 7 nucleotides line up with TRBD1. Germline V gene sequence: CDR1 SGHAT, CDR2 FQNNGV. The CDR3 is 16 amino acids. V gave up 1 base and J gave up 1 base; unmatched junction bases: 6. The CDR3 DNA follows: TGTGCCAGCAGCTTAGTAGGGACAGCCATCCAAGAGACCCAGTACTTC. This translates into CASSLVGTAIQETQYF.

This clone has just a few counts. The chain combines TRBV6-5 with TRBJ1-1; 9 nucleotides align to TRBD1. The CDR3 extends over 14 amino acids. J was trimmed by 4 bases and V by 4 bases; bases with no gene match: 4. Germline V gene sequence: CDR1 MNHEY, CDR2 SVGAGI. The CDR3 spells CASSSPGQGTEAFF. The CDR3 DNA reads as TGTGCCAGCAGTTCCCCGGGACAGGGCACTGAAGCTTTCTTT.

This chain links TRBV6-1 with TRBJ2-5; 8 nucleotides align to TRBD1. CDR1 is MNHNS, CDR2 SASEGT, per germline. The CDR3 sequence is 15 residues long. With V trimmed by 3 bases and J by 4 bases, 7 bases remained unmatched. CDR3 loop: CASSETGVPLETQYF. The CDR3 DNA sequence: TGTGCCAGCAGTGAGACAGGGGTGCCCCTAGAGACCCAGTACTTC.

CDR3 nucleotides: TGCGCCAGCAGCCGAGAAGAGGTGCGGAGCTCCTATAATTCACCCCTCCACTTT. Its translation is CASSREEVRSSYNSPLHF. The V gene is TRBV4-1, the J gene TRBJ1-6, with unresolved D. V was trimmed by 4 bases and J by 0 bases, leaving 16 bases between them. This CDR3 contains 18 residues. The V gene's germline CDR1 is MGHRA and CDR2 YSYEKL.

V usage is TRBV6-2 or TRBV6-3 and J usage is TRBJ1-5; a weak D match, TRBD1 (5 bases). Germline V gene data show CDR1 as MNHEY and CDR2 as SVGEGT. The V and J ends lost 5 bases and 9 bases respectively, with 8 bases between them. The CDR3 extends over 11 amino acids. CDR3 in DNA: TGTGCCAGCAGTAGCGGGGGGCCCCAGCATTTT. Protein product: CASSSGGPQHF.

This chain connects TRBV27 to TRBJ2-1; 8 bases match TRBD2. Trimming took 7 bases from V and 6 from J; bases not matched to a gene: 8. Germline V lookup: CDR1 MNHEY, CDR2 SMNVEV (reference sequence). The CDR3 is 14 residues long. The CDR3: CASTTPGGPNEQFF. Here the CDR3 DNA reads TGTGCCAGCACTACCCCGGGGGGGCCCAATGAGCAGTTCTTC.

The V gene is TRBV5-1, the J gene TRBJ2-5, with D maybe TRBD1 (6 bases). Trimming left V 7 bases short and J 5 bases short, with 24 bases between. The CDR3 runs to 16 residues. Germline-derived CDR1 and CDR2 are SGHRS and YFSETQ. CDR3 nucleotides: TGCGCCAGCTACGAACCGGTGCAGGGGTACGGGGAGACCCAGTACTTC. Its protein is CASYEPVQGYGETQYF.

The rearrangement links TRBV30 to TRBJ1-5; D unresolved. V lost 3 bases to trimming and J lost 9 bases, with 12 bases between them. The CDR3 has 12 residues. Per the germline V gene, CDR1 is GTSNPN and CDR2 is SVGIG (reference sequence). The CDR3 nucleotides read TGTGCCTGGAGCCCCGTCAGCGGGCCCCAGCATTTT. It translates to CAWSPVSGPQHF.

V usage is TRBV7-2 and J usage is TRBJ2-1, with D maybe TRBD1 (5 bases). This CDR3 is built from 17 residues. Per the germline V gene, CDR1 is SGHTA and CDR2 is FQGNSA. Trimming shortened V by 2 bases and J by 9 bases, and 23 bases separated the two germline ends. The CDR3 bases are TGTGCCAGCAGCTTACAAATCCAGGGAAAGGGGTCTAGTGAGCAGTTCTTC. Protein product: CASSLQIQGKGSSEQFF.

The rearrangement uses TRBV4-3 and TRBJ2-3, with D possibly being TRBD2 (6 bases). This CDR3 has 12 amino acids. The V gene lost 4 bases and the J gene lost 7 bases, with 9 bases spanning the gap. Germline CDR1 reads LGHNA; CDR2 reads YSLEER. The CDR3 nucleotides are TGCGCCAGCAGCCCTGGAGGGTATACGCAGTATTTT. Translated: CASSPGGYTQYF.

This chain uses TRBV5-8 with TRBJ1-4; 7 bases line up with TRBD1. The CDR3 totals 15 residues. Germline values: CDR1 SGHTS, CDR2 YDEGEE. Trimming cost V 0 bases and J 3 bases; bases outside gene matches: 2. CDR3 coding DNA: TGTGCCAGCAGCTTGGGGACAGGTCCTAATGAAAAACTGTTTTTT. It translates to CASSLGTGPNEKLFF. Full variable domain (rest looked up from reference TRBV5-8 and TRBJ1-4): EAGVTQSPTHLIKTRGQQATLRCSPISGHTSVYWYQQALGLGLQFLLWYDEGEERNRGNFPPRFSGRQFPNYSSELNVNALELEDSALYLCASSLGTGPNEKLFFGSGTQLSVL.

J is TRBJ1-3 and V is TRBV28, with TRBD1 as a possible D gene (6 bases). The V end was cut by 2 bases, the J end by 7 bases, with 12 bases between. CDR1 is MDHEN and CDR2 is SYDVKM in the germline V gene. This CDR3 has 14 amino acids. The CDR3 DNA reads TGTGCCAGCAGTTTAGGGGGGGCACTCAACACCATATATTTT. Encoded protein: CASSLGGALNTIYF.

The chain links TRBV5-1 to TRBJ2-5, with 9 bases aligning to TRBD1. Losses at the gene ends were 4 bases for V and 0 bases for J; bases not matched to a gene: 1. The CDR3 is 14 amino acids. The germline CDR1 and CDR2 sequences are SGHRS and YFSETQ. The CDR3 sequence is CASSRTGDQETQYF. The CDR3 DNA reads as TGCGCCAGCAGCAGGACAGGGGACCAAGAGACCCAGTACTTC.

J is TRBJ1-4 and V is TRBV28; tentatively, D is TRBD1 (6 bases). CDR3 length equals 15 residues. The V gene lost 5 bases and the J gene lost 8 bases, with 18 bases spanning the gap. Germline V gene lookup returns CDR1 MDHEN and CDR2 SYDVKM. The CDR3: CASSGQPQSLEKLFF. CDR3 coding DNA: TGTGCCAGCAGTGGACAGCCTCAATCCCTCGAAAAACTGTTTTTT.